This T cell receptor beta chain was sequenced during a study of neoadjuvant nivolumab and ipilimumab in lung cancer. As for the study in general: The combination arm added day-1 ipilimumab 1 mg/kg to nivolumab 3 mg/kg on days 1, 15, 29.

TCRdb keeps only in-frame clones here, not all; method: immunoSEQ multiplex PCR. The data show about 38,000 clones, 89% seen once. The CDR3 sequence is 13 residues long. V was cut by 6 bases and J by 7 bases, with 16 bases left in between. From germline, CDR1 is WNHNN and CDR2 SYGVQD (reference sequence). This clone was found a few times. Its antigen remains unknown. Study outcomes and limitations: From pretherapy to surgery, tumor richness and clonality rose with dual therapy. Blood richness before therapy tracked richness in tumors resected after neoadjuvant therapy. Resected tumors had greater TCR richness and clonality than uninvolved lung.

Sequences were derived from peripheral blood, sampled before neoadjuvant nivolumab, alone or with ipilimumab. V gene TRBV10-1 combines with J gene TRBJ2-7, with TRBD2 as a possible D gene (5 bases). This receptor was identified in an adult with non-small cell lung cancer. The CDR3 is CASSLRDLGEQYF. In DNA form, the CDR3 reads TGCGCCAGCAGCCTACGGGATCTGGGGGAGCAGTACTTC.